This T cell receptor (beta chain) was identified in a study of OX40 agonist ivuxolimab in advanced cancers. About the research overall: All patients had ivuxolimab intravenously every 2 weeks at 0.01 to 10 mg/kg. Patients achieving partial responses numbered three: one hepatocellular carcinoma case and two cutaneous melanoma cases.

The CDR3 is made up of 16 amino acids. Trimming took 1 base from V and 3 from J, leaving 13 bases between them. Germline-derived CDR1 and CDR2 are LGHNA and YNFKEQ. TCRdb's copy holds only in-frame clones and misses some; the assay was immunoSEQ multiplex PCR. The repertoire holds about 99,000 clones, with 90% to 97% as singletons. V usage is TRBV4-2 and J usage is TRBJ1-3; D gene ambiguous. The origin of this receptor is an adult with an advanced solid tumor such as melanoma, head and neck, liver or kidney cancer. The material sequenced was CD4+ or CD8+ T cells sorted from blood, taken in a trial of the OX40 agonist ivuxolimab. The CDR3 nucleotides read TGTGCCAGCAGCCAAGTGGGTTTGAATCTTGGAAACACCATATATTTT. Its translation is CASSQVGLNLGNTIYF.